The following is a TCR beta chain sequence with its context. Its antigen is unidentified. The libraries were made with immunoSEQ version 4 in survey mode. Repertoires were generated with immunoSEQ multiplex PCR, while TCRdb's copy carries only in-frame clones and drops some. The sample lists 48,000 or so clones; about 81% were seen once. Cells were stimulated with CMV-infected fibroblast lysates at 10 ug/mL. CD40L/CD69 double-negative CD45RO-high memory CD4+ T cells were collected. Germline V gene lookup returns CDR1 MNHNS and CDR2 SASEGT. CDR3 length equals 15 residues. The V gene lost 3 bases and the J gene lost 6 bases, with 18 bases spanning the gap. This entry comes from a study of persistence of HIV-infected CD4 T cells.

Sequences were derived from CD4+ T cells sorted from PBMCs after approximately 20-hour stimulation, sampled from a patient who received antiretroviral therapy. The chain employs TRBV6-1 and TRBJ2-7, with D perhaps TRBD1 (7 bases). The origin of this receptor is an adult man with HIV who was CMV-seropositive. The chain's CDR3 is CASSEGVRGDREQYF. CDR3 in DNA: TGTGCCAGCAGTGAGGGGGTCAGGGGGGACCGCGAGCAGTACTTC.